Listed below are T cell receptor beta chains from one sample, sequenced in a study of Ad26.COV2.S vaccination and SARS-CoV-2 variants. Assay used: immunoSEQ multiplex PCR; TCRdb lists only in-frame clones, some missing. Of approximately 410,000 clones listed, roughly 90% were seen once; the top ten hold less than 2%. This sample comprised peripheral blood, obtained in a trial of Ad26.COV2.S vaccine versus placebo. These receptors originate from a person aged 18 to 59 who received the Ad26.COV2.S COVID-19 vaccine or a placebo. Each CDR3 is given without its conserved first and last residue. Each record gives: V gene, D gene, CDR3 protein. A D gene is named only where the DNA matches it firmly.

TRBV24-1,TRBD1,ATSELNRGLGSYEQY
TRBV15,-,ATSRGTDTQY
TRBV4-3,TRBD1,ASSQDRTGSTGYT
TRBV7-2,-,ASSLAHGDEQY
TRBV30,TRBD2,AWSPSLAGVNNEQF
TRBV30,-,AWDGPYEQY
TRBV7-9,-,ASSLARLRDNGQYTEAF
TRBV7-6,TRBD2,ASSSLAGKRQETQY
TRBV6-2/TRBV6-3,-,ASSYRILAYEQY
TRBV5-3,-,ARRTNRDKQEPNTGELF
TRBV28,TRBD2,ASSLYGLAGAPSTDTQY
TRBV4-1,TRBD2,ASSQGLAPQETQY
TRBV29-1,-,SVDFGSNQPQH
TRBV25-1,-,ASSEAGFGATNEKLF
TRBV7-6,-,ASSLVPPDRLGSFTGELF